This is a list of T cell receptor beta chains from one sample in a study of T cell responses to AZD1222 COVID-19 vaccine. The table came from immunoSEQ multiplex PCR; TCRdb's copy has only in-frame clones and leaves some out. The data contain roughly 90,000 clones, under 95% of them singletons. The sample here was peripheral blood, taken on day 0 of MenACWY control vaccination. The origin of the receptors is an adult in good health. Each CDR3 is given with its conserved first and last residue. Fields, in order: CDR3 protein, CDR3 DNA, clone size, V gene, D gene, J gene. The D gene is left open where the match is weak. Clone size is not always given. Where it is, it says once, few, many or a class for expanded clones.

CDR3 protein: CASSSPWVTEQYF
CDR3 DNA: TGTGCCAGCAGTTCCCCCTGGGTAACCGAGCAGTACTTC
clone size: NA
V gene: TRBV6-2/TRBV6-3
D gene: NA
J gene: TRBJ2-7

CDR3 protein: CSARGAPVHEQFF
CDR3 DNA: TGCAGCGCCCGAGGGGCGCCTGTCCATGAGCAGTTCTTC
clone size: NA
V gene: TRBV29-1
D gene: NA
J gene: TRBJ2-1

CDR3 protein: CASSTGTGVRGGNTIYF
CDR3 DNA: TGTGCCAGCAGTACCGGAACGGGGGTAAGGGGTGGAAACACCATATATTTT
clone size: NA
V gene: TRBV28
D gene: NA
J gene: TRBJ1-3

CDR3 protein: CASSLGTDTQYF
CDR3 DNA: TGTGCCAGCAGTTTGGGCACAGATACGCAGTATTTT
clone size: medium-sized
V gene: TRBV12-3/TRBV12-4
D gene: NA
J gene: TRBJ2-3

CDR3 protein: CASSLNVQSYLQFF
CDR3 DNA: TGTGCCAGCAGCTTAAACGTTCAGTCCTACTTGCAGTTCTTC
clone size: NA
V gene: TRBV7-3
D gene: NA
J gene: TRBJ2-1

CDR3 protein: CASSVGAGDWDEQFF
CDR3 DNA: TGTGCCAGCAGCGTAGGAGCGGGAGATTGGGATGAGCAGTTCTTC
clone size: NA
V gene: TRBV9
D gene: TRBD2
J gene: TRBJ2-1

CDR3 protein: CASSSPPGTINTGELFF
CDR3 DNA: TGTGCCAGCAGCTCCCCCCCCGGGACTATAAACACCGGGGAGCTGTTTTTT
clone size: NA
V gene: TRBV7-3
D gene: TRBD2
J gene: TRBJ2-2

CDR3 protein: CASSLEMAETQYF
CDR3 DNA: TGCGCCAGCAGCTTGGAAATGGCGGAGACCCAGTACTTC
clone size: NA
V gene: TRBV5-1
D gene: NA
J gene: TRBJ2-5

CDR3 protein: CASSLLAGEKAFF
CDR3 DNA: TGTGCCAGCAGCTTGCTTGCCGGCGAGAAGGCTTTCTTT
clone size: NA
V gene: TRBV5-4
D gene: NA
J gene: TRBJ1-1

CDR3 protein: CASSLANRPEAFF
CDR3 DNA: TGTGCCAGCAGCTTAGCCAACCGGCCTGAAGCTTTCTTT
clone size: NA
V gene: TRBV7-9
D gene: NA
J gene: TRBJ1-1

CDR3 protein: CASSPSQGAGNTIYF
CDR3 DNA: TGTGCCAGCAGCCCCAGTCAGGGAGCTGGAAACACCATATATTTT
clone size: NA
V gene: TRBV7-9
D gene: NA
J gene: TRBJ1-3

CDR3 protein: CASRSGPSYGYTF
CDR3 DNA: TGTGCCAGCAGATCAGGTCCTTCCTATGGCTACACCTTC
clone size: NA
V gene: TRBV27
D gene: NA
J gene: TRBJ1-2

CDR3 protein: CASSIRVLREAFF
CDR3 DNA: TGTGCCAGCAGCATCCGGGTTTTGAGGGAAGCTTTCTTT
clone size: NA
V gene: TRBV7-9
D gene: NA
J gene: TRBJ1-1

CDR3 protein: CAWALGGVAEQYF
CDR3 DNA: TGTGCCTGGGCCCTTGGAGGGGTGGCCGAGCAGTACTTC
clone size: NA
V gene: TRBV30
D gene: NA
J gene: TRBJ2-7

CDR3 protein: CASMGSTPDTQYF
CDR3 DNA: TGCGCCAGCATGGGGTCGACCCCGGATACGCAGTATTTT
clone size: NA
V gene: TRBV10-2
D gene: NA
J gene: TRBJ2-3

CDR3 protein: CASSLIAESTDTQYF
CDR3 DNA: TGCGCCAGCAGCTTAATAGCAGAATCCACAGATACGCAGTATTTT
clone size: NA
V gene: TRBV5-1
D gene: NA
J gene: TRBJ2-3

CDR3 protein: CASSLASQDTQYF
CDR3 DNA: TGTGCCAGCAGTTTAGCCTCCCAGGATACGCAGTATTTT
clone size: NA
V gene: TRBV12-3/TRBV12-4
D gene: NA
J gene: TRBJ2-3

CDR3 protein: CASSYANQPQHF
CDR3 DNA: TGTGCCAGCAGTTACGCTAATCAGCCCCAGCATTTT
clone size: NA
V gene: TRBV6-2/TRBV6-3
D gene: NA
J gene: TRBJ1-5

CDR3 protein: CASSVDSGRGMNTEAFF
CDR3 DNA: TGTGCCAGCAGCGTAGATTCGGGGAGGGGCATGAACACTGAAGCTTTCTTT
clone size: NA
V gene: TRBV9
D gene: NA
J gene: TRBJ1-1

CDR3 protein: CASSSPRPEPQHF
CDR3 DNA: TGTGCCAGCAGCTCCCCTCGACCCGAGCCCCAGCATTTT
clone size: NA
V gene: TRBV28
D gene: NA
J gene: TRBJ1-5

CDR3 protein: CASSRREGEQFF
CDR3 DNA: TGTGCCAGCTCACGGCGGGAGGGTGAGCAGTTCTTC
clone size: NA
V gene: TRBV18
D gene: TRBD2
J gene: TRBJ2-1

CDR3 protein: CASSVKEKTYNEQFF
CDR3 DNA: TGCGCCAGCAGTGTGAAGGAAAAGACCTACAATGAGCAGTTCTTC
clone size: NA
V gene: TRBV10-2
D gene: NA
J gene: TRBJ2-1